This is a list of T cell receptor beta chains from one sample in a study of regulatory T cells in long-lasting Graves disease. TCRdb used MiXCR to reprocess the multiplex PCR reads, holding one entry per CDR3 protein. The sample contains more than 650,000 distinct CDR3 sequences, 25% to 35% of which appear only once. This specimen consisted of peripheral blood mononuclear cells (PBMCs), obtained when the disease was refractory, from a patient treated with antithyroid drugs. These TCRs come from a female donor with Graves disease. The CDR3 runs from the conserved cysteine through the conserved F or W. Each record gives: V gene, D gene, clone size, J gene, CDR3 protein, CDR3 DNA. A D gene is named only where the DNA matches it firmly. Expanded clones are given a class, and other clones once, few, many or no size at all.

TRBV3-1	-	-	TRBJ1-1	CASSLTWDGNTEAFF	TGTGCCAGCAGCCTAACGTGGGACGGGAACACTGAAGCTTTCTTT
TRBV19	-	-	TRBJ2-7	CASSIDRRYEQYF	TGTGCCAGTAGTATAGACCGGAGATACGAGCAGTACTTC
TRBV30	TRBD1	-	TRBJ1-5	CAWSFRGGEQPQHF	TGTGCCTGGAGCTTCAGGGGGGGAGAGCAGCCCCAGCATTTT
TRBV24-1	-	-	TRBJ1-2	CATRQDYNYGYTF	TGTGCCACCAGACAGGACTATAACTATGGCTACACCTTC
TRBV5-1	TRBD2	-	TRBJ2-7	CASSSRPGGLYEQYF	TGCGCCAGCAGCTCCCGACCGGGAGGACTCTACGAGCAGTACTTC
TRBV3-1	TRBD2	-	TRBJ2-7	CASSQALRASGTYEQYF	TGTGCCAGCAGCCAAGCGCTGCGGGCTAGCGGGACCTACGAGCAGTACTTC
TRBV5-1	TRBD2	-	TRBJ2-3	CASSLAVAGGWTDTQYF	TGCGCCAGCAGCTTGGCGGTGGCGGGAGGTTGGACAGATACGCAGTATTTT
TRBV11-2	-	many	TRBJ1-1	CASRTGQMNTEAFF	TGTGCCAGCAGAACTGGACAGATGAACACTGAAGCTTTCTTT
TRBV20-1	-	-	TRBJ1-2	CSARALGRGDGYTF	TGCAGTGCTAGAGCTTTAGGGAGGGGCGATGGCTACACCTTC
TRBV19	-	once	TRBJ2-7	CASSPASRDYEQYF	TGTGCCAGTAGTCCAGCCTCTAGGGACTACGAGCAGTACTTC